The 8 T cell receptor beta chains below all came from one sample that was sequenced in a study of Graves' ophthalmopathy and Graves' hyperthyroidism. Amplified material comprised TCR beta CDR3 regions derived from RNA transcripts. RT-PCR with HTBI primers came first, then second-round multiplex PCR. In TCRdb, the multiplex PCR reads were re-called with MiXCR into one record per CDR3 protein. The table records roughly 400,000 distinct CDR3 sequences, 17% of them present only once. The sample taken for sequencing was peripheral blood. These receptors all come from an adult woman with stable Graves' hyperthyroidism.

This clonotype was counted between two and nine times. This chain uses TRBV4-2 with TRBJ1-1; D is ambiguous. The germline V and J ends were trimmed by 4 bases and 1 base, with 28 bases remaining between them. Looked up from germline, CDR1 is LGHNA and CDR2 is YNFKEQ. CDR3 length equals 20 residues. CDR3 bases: TGTGCCAGCAGCCCCCGGGTACACTTAACGGTCCGAGCGGGGAACACTGAAGCTTTCTTT. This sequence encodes CASSPRVHLTVRAGNTEAFF.

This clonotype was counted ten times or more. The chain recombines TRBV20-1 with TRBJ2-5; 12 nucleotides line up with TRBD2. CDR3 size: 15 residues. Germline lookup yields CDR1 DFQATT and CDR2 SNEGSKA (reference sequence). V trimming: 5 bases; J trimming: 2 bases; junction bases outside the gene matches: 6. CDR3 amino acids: CSADGLAGKQETQYF. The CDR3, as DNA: TGCAGTGCTGACGGACTAGCGGGAAAACAAGAGACCCAGTACTTC.

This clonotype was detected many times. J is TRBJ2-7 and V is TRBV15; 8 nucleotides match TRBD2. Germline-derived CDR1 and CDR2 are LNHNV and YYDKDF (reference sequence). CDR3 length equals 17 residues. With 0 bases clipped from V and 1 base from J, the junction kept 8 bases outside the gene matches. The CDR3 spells CATSRDRSSGLSYEQYF. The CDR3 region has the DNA TGTGCCACCAGCAGAGATCGGTCTAGCGGGCTTTCCTACGAGCAGTACTTC.

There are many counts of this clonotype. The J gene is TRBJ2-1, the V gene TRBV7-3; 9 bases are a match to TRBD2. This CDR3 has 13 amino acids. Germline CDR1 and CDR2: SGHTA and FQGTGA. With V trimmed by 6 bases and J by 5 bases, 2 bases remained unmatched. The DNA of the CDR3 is TGTGCCAGCAGTTCTAGCGGGAACAATGAGCAGTTCTTC. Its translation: CASSSSGNNEQFF.

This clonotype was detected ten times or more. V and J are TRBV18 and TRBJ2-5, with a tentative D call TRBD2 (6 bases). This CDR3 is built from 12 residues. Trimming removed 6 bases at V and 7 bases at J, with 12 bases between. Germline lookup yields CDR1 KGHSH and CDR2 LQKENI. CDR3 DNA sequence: TGTGCCAGCTCCCCTGAGCGGGTGACCCAGTACTTC. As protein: CASSPERVTQYF.

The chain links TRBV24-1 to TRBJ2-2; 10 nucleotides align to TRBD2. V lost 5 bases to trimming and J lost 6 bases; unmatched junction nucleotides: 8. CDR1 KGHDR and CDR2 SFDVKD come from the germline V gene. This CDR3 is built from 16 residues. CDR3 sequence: CATSGGPSGGAGELFF. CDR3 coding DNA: TGTGCCACCAGTGGGGGTCCTAGCGGGGGCGCCGGGGAGCTGTTTTTT.

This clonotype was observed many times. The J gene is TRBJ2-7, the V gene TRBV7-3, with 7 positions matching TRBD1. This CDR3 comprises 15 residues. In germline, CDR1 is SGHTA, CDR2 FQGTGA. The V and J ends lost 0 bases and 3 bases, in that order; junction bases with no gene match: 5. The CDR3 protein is CASSLTNRGLYEQYF. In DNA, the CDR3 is TGTGCCAGCAGCTTAACGAACAGGGGTCTCTACGAGCAGTACTTC.

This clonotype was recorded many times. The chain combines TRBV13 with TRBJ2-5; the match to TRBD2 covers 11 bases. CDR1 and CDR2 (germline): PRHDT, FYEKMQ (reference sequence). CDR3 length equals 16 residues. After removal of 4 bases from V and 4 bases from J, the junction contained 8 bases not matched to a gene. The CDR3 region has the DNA TGTGCCAGCAGCTCCAACCTAGCGGGAGGTTTAGAGACCCAGTACTTC. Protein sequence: CASSSNLAGGLETQYF.